What follows are 6 T cell receptor beta chains derived from one specimen sequenced in a study of T-cell reconstitution after alpha-beta-depleted transplantation in children. Unique molecular identifiers tagged the TCRbeta library. TCRdb analysed the PCR reads with MiXCR anew, one entry per CDR3 protein. The repertoire includes about 980,000 distinct CDR3 sequences, about 29% of them detected once, and 28% sits in the top ten. The specimen was PBMCs, mostly from graft donor cells, collected 360 days after TCRalphabeta/CD19-depleted stem cell transplant. The receptors were gathered from a boy in the first two years of life who had a stem cell transplant for SCID, so the T cells may come from the graft donor.

The chain combines TRBV7-9 with TRBJ2-1; 7 bases map to TRBD1. The germline CDR1 and CDR2 sequences are SEHNR and FQNEAQ (reference sequence). The CDR3 has 15 residues. The junction had 15 bases not matched to a gene; V was cut back by 4 bases and J by 12 bases. CDR3 sequence reads: CASSSPGTVAVAQFF. For the CDR3, the DNA is TGTGCCAGCAGCTCCCCCGGGACAGTCGCTGTTGCGCAGTTCTTC. The full variable domain, rest sourced from reference TRBV7-9 and TRBJ2-1, is DTGVSQNPRHKITKRGQNVTFRCDPISEHNRLYWYRQTLGQGPEFLTYFQNEAQLEKSRLLSDRFSAERPKGSFSTLEIQRTEQGDSAMYLCASSSPGTVAVAQFFGPGTRLTVL.

This clonotype was recorded once. The rearrangement links TRBV5-1 to TRBJ2-3; 8 bases map to TRBD1. V shed 5 bases and J 4 bases; nucleotides not matched to a gene: 9. The CDR3 totals 15 residues. Germline loops: CDR1 SGHRS, CDR2 YFSETQ. The chain's CDR3 is CASRPVQGVPDTQYF. The CDR3 DNA reads as TGCGCCAGCAGACCTGTACAGGGGGTTCCAGATACGCAGTATTTT.

This clonotype was seen ten or more times. The gene calls are TRBV27 and TRBJ2-5; unclear D gene. Trimming cost V 1 base and J 7 bases, with 19 bases left between them. From germline, CDR1 is MNHEY and CDR2 SMNVEV (reference sequence). This CDR3 spans 16 amino acids. The chain's CDR3 is CASSLLTREGYGTQYF. The CDR3 DNA follows: TGTGCCAGCAGTTTATTGACAAGAGAAGGGTACGGGACCCAGTACTTC.

The chain has TRBV27 and TRBJ2-1, with 11 bases aligning to TRBD2. Trimming took 7 bases from V and 0 from J; bases not matched to a gene: 2. The CDR3 length is 15 residues. Germline CDR1 MNHEY, CDR2 SMNVEV (reference sequence). The CDR3 protein is CASKLAGASYNEQFF. The DNA for the CDR3 is TGTGCCAGCAAACTAGCGGGGGCCTCCTACAATGAGCAGTTCTTC.

The rearrangement links TRBV7-8 to TRBJ2-5; weak D call: TRBD1 (5 bases). CDR3 length: 15 residues. Germline CDR1 and CDR2: SGHVS and FQNEAQ. V gave up 1 base and J gave up 1 base, with 10 bases separating them. For the CDR3, the DNA is TGTGCCAGCAGCTTAGTGTTTCAGGGCCAAGAGACCCAGTACTTC. Its protein is CASSLVFQGQETQYF.

In its sample, this clonotype was seen a few times. CDR3 DNA: TGTGCCATCCGGGACGCCTATGGCTACACCTTC. Translated: CAIRDAYGYTF. The genes are TRBV12-3 or TRBV12-4 and TRBJ1-2, with a possible D match to TRBD1 (5 bases). The ends were cut back, 10 bases at V and 4 bases at J, with 10 bases in the middle. The CDR3 has 11 amino acids.